A single sample gave rise to the 14 T cell receptor beta chains below, sequenced in a study of blood T cell repertoires in COVID-19. Sequencing used immunoSEQ multiplex PCR; TCRdb keeps in-frame clones, though not all of them. The sample includes about 370,000 clones, more than 70% of them seen just once. The sample taken for sequencing was peripheral blood. The receptors stem from a woman younger than 45 with COVID-19, enrolled during active disease.

This clone was counted a single time. CDR3 DNA: TGTGCCAGCAGCCAAGAGGCCTTCGGGGGGCATGATGGCTACACCTTC. It is translated as CASSQEAFGGHDGYTF. The V gene is TRBV14, the J gene TRBJ1-2, with D perhaps matching TRBD1 (6 bases). CDR1 is SGHDN, CDR2 FVKESK, per germline. V was pared by 0 bases and J by 6 bases, with 17 bases between. CDR3 length equals 16 residues. Full variable domain (missing parts from reference TRBV14 and TRBJ1-2): EAGVTQFPSHSVIEKGQTVTLRCDPISGHDNLYWYRRVMGKEIKFLLHFVKESKQDESGMPNNRFLAERTGGTYSTLKVQPAELEDSGVYFCASSQEAFGGHDGYTFGSGTRLTVV.

By sample fraction, this clone is medium-sized. J is TRBJ2-7 and V is TRBV19; D is perhaps TRBD1 (5 bases). V was shortened by 1 base and J by 6 bases, with 10 bases between the two germline ends. This CDR3 has 13 amino acids. Germline V gene data show CDR1 as LNHDA and CDR2 as SQIVND (reference sequence). In nucleotides, the CDR3 is TGTGCCAGTAGTATAGGTCCCCAGGGCGAGCAGTACTTC. Translated: CASSIGPQGEQYF.

Comments on this clone: Other DNA variants within this sample encode the same CDR3. J is TRBJ2-7 and V is TRBV5-1; 9 bases fit TRBD1. The CDR3 totals 14 residues. Trimming removed 4 bases from V and 3 bases from J; junction bases left unmatched: 5. In germline, CDR1 is SGHRS, CDR2 YFSETQ. The CDR3, as DNA: TGCGCCAGCAGCCCGGGACAGGGCGGCTACGAGCAGTACTTC. Translating gives CASSPGQGGYEQYF.

The V and J genes are TRBV5-1 and TRBJ1-1; 10 positions match TRBD1. The CDR3 consists of 16 residues. The germline V gene encodes CDR1 SGHRS and CDR2 YFSETQ. Trimming at V came to 2 bases and at J to 4 bases, leaving 8 bases not matched to a gene. The CDR3: CASSFGTGVDGTEAFF. Written as DNA, the CDR3 is TGCGCCAGCAGCTTTGGGACAGGGGTCGATGGCACTGAAGCTTTCTTT.

The rearrangement links TRBV19 to TRBJ2-5; no definite D call. V lost 6 bases to trimming and J lost 3 bases, with 5 bases between them. The CDR3 totals 11 residues. CDR1 is LNHDA, CDR2 SQIVND, per germline (reference sequence). The CDR3 nucleotides read TGTGCCAGTAGCCAGAAAGAGACCCAGTACTTC. Translation: CASSQKETQYF.

The gene calls are TRBV7-9 and TRBJ2-5; the D gene is possibly TRBD1 (6 bases). Germline CDR1 and CDR2: SEHNR and FQNEAQ (reference sequence). The CDR3 has 16 residues. Trimming shortened V by 4 bases and J by 5 bases, and 20 bases separated the two germline ends. The CDR3 protein is CASSSPAGRGMETQYF. The CDR3 nucleotides read TGTGCCAGCAGCTCGCCCGCGGGCAGGGGAATGGAGACCCAGTACTTC.

V and J are TRBV7-9 and TRBJ2-3, with D uncertain. V was cut by 2 bases and J by 2 bases, with 8 bases left in between. The CDR3 length is 14 residues. Looked up from germline, CDR1 is SEHNR and CDR2 is FQNEAQ (reference sequence). The CDR3 loop is CASSLSGPTDTQYF. In nucleotides, the CDR3 is TGTGCCAGCAGCTTATCTGGGCCCACAGATACGCAGTATTTT.

The chain employs TRBV24-1 and TRBJ2-7; 10 bases match TRBD2. The CDR3 is made up of 16 amino acids. Germline trimming cut 4 bases from V and 1 base from J; bases unmatched to any gene: 6. Germline V gene lookup returns CDR1 KGHDR and CDR2 SFDVKD. CDR3 amino acids: CATSDAGTSASYEQYF. CDR3 sequence (DNA): TGTGCCACCAGTGACGCCGGGACTAGCGCGTCCTACGAGCAGTACTTC.

The V call is TRBV7-2, the J call TRBJ1-1, with D possibly TRBD1 on 5 matching bases. Trimming stripped 2 bases from V and 1 base from J, with 11 bases between. CDR3 length equals 15 residues. CDR1 and CDR2 (germline): SGHTA, FQGNSA. This CDR3 reads CASSLSSTANTEAFF. The CDR3 DNA follows: TGTGCCAGCAGCTTATCCTCGACAGCGAACACTGAAGCTTTCTTT. The complete variable domain, with remaining parts taken from reference TRBV7-2 and TRBJ1-1, reads GAGVSQSPSNKVTEKGKDVELRCDPISGHTALYWYRQSLGQGLEFLIYFQGNSAPDKSGLPSDRFSAERTGGSVSTLTIQRTQQEDSAVYLCASSLSSTANTEAFFGQGTRLTVV.

The chain recombines TRBV18 with TRBJ1-1; D is undetermined. V lost 6 bases to trimming and J lost 0 bases, with 11 bases between them. The CDR3 totals 14 residues. Germline loops: CDR1 KGHSH, CDR2 LQKENI. CDR3 in amino acids: CASSMGTLNTEAFF. In DNA, the CDR3 is TGTGCCAGCTCGATGGGCACCTTGAACACTGAAGCTTTCTTT.

The chain combines TRBV10-3 with TRBJ2-7; the D is unclear. The CDR3 spans 13 residues. Germline V gives CDR1 ENHRY, CDR2 SYGVKD. With 3 bases removed from V and 6 bases from J, the gap between germline ends came to 12 bases. CDR3 sequence reads: CAISDSSSIEQYF. The CDR3 nucleotides are TGTGCCATCAGTGATAGCTCCTCAATCGAGCAGTACTTC.

This chain connects TRBV4-1 to TRBJ2-3; TRBD1 aligns across 9 bases. CDR3 size: 14 residues. V dropped 3 bases and J dropped 6; count of bases not matched to a gene: 4. Germline V lookup: CDR1 MGHRA, CDR2 YSYEKL. CDR3 protein: CASSHSQGADTQYF. CDR3 in DNA: TGCGCCAGCAGCCATTCACAGGGGGCGGATACGCAGTATTTT.

V usage is TRBV13 and J usage is TRBJ2-5, with TRBD1 matching over 7 bases. Germline V gene sequence: CDR1 PRHDT, CDR2 FYEKMQ (reference sequence). The ends lost 5 bases at V and 2 bases at J; junction bases unmatched: 2. The CDR3 sequence is 13 residues long. The CDR3 nucleotides read TGTGCCAGCAGCAGGGGACAGCAAGAGACCCAGTACTTC. Its protein product is CASSRGQQETQYF.

This clone was found once. The chain recombines TRBV28 with TRBJ2-7; TRBD2 matches at 9 bases. Germline CDR1 and CDR2: MDHEN and SYDVKM. V shed 5 bases, J shed 4 bases, and the junction held 9 bases outside the gene matches. The CDR3 is 15 amino acids. CDR3: CASSILAGATYEQYF. The DNA for the CDR3 is TGTGCCAGCAGTATATTAGCGGGAGCAACATACGAGCAGTACTTC.